Below, one T cell receptor beta chain is given with its context. No antigen is known for it. Noted time point: cycle 4 day 1 (C4D1), after around six weeks of nivolumab. Each patient's relapse followed autologous stem cell transplantation, and brentuximab vedotin exposure varied. These data come from a study of PD-1 blockade in classical Hodgkin lymphoma. Broader study findings: Nivolumab initiated under 1 year post-ASCT led to patient exclusion.

The CDR3 contains 15 residues. Trimming left V 5 bases short and J 0 bases short, with 13 bases between. Germline V CDR1 and CDR2: SEHNR, FQNEAQ (reference sequence). Produced via immunoSEQ multiplex PCR; TCRdb's table is partial and in-frame only. Among approximately 41,000 clones listed, 66% were seen once. This clonotype was sampled from a human donor with classical Hodgkin lymphoma. The chain recombines TRBV7-9 with TRBJ1-1; D call uncertain. Sequenced material: peripheral blood mononuclear cells (PBMCs), taken before the fourth cycle of nivolumab. The CDR3 spells CASSQQQPMNTEAFF. CDR3 nucleotides: TGTGCCAGCAGCCAACAGCAACCCATGAACACTGAAGCTTTCTTT.